The clone carrying this TCR beta chain occurred a few times. Using its own MiXCR run on the reads, TCRdb lists one record per CDR3 protein. This sample has some 240,000 distinct CDR3 sequences, with 15% to 20% found just once. The CDR3 contains 14 residues. V gave up 0 bases and J gave up 2 bases, with 7 bases separating them. Germline CDR1 and CDR2: MNHNY and SVGAGI (reference sequence). The data were obtained in a study of T cell repertoires in cytomegalovirus infection. This TCR derives from a human donor in good health (CMV status not recorded). Some clones in this sample may be carry-over from other donors' samples. The rearrangement joins TRBV6-6 to TRBJ1-2; D call uncertain. The source material was CD8+ T cells from PBMCs. CDR3 sequence reads: CASSYSTVNYGYTF. In nucleotides, the CDR3 is TGTGCCAGCAGTTACTCGACCGTCAACTATGGCTACACCTTC.